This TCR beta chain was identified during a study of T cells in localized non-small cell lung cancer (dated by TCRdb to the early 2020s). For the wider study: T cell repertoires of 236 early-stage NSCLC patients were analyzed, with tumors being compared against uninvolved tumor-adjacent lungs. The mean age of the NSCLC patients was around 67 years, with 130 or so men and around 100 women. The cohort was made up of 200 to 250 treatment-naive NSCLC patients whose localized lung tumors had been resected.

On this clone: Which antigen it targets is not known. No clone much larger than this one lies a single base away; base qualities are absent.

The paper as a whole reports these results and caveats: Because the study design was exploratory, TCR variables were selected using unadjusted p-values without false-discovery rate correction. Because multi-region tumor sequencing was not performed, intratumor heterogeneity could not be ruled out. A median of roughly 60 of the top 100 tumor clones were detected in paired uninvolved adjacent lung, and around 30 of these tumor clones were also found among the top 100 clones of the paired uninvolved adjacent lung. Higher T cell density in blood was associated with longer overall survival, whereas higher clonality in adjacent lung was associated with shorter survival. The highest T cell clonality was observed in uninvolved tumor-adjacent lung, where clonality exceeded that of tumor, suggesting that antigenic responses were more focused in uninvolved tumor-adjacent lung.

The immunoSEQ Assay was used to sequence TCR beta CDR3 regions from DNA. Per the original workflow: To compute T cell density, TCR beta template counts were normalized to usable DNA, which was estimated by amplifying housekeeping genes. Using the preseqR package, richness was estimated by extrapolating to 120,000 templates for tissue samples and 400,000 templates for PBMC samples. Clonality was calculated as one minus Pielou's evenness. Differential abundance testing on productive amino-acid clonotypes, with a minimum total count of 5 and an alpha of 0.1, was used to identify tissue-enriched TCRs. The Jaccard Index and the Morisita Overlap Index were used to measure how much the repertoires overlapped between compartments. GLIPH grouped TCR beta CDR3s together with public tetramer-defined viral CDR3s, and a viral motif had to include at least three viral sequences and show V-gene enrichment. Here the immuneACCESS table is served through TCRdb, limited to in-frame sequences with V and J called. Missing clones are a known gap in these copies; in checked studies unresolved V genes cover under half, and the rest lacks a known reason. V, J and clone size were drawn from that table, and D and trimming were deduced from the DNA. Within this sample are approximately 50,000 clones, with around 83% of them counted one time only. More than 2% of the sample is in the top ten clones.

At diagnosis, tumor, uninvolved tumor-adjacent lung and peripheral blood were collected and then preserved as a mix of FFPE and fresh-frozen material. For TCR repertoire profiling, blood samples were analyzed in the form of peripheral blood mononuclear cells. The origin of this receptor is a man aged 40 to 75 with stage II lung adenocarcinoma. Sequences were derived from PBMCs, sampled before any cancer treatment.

The CDR3 has the sequence CASSSRGANTGELFF. Here is the DNA: TGTGCCAGCAGCTCTAGGGGCGCGAACACCGGGGAGCTGTTTTTT. The chain links TRBV11-3 with TRBJ2-2; 5 matching bases give a weak D call of TRBD1. Trimming costs V 4 bases and J 0 bases, and their ends lie 9 bases apart. The germline V gene provides CDR1 SGHNT and CDR2 YENEEA. The CDR3 starts with the cysteine, ends with the phenylalanine, and has 15 residues. Of all the DNA, just the CDR3 is kept, 45 bases in frame from base 1.